Listed below are T cell receptor beta chains from one sample, sequenced in a study of B cell selection in AIRE deficiency. Clones were read by immunoSEQ multiplex PCR, and TCRdb kept only the in-frame ones, dropping some. The sample yields about 25,000 clones, roughly 96% seen once. What was sequenced was CD4+CD127+ conventional T cells sorted from PBMCs. These receptors originate from a human donor in good health. Each CDR3 is given without its conserved first and last residue. A D gene is named only where the DNA matches it firmly. Size values are once, few and many counts, or a class for expanded clones, and some rows have none.

clone size: .
J gene: TRBJ1-1
V gene: TRBV7-2
D gene: .
CDR3 protein: ASSSGLTEMNTEAF

clone size: .
J gene: TRBJ2-1
V gene: TRBV7-2
D gene: TRBD1
CDR3 protein: ASSWGQGSNEQF

clone size: .
J gene: TRBJ1-6
V gene: TRBV18
D gene: TRBD1
CDR3 protein: ASSPLTGGSYNSPLH

clone size: .
J gene: TRBJ2-7
V gene: TRBV7-2
D gene: .
CDR3 protein: ASSPRVKYEQY

clone size: .
J gene: TRBJ2-1
V gene: TRBV18
D gene: TRBD1
CDR3 protein: ASSLSGGGNEQF

clone size: .
J gene: TRBJ2-1
V gene: TRBV10-3
D gene: TRBD2
CDR3 protein: AISDPAGLAGGLNEQF

clone size: .
J gene: TRBJ2-3
V gene: TRBV7-9
D gene: TRBD1
CDR3 protein: ASSPGTGGSTDTQY

clone size: once
J gene: TRBJ1-1
V gene: TRBV11-2
D gene: .
CDR3 protein: ASSLGRQALTEAF

clone size: .
J gene: TRBJ2-5
V gene: TRBV27
D gene: TRBD1
CDR3 protein: ASRTGQGKTQY

clone size: .
J gene: TRBJ2-5
V gene: TRBV7-9
D gene: TRBD2
CDR3 protein: ASSLVAGRETQY

clone size: .
J gene: TRBJ2-6
V gene: TRBV29-1
D gene: .
CDR3 protein: SVVGGAGANVLT

clone size: .
J gene: TRBJ2-7
V gene: TRBV5-1
D gene: .
CDR3 protein: ASSLESREY

clone size: .
J gene: TRBJ2-5
V gene: TRBV2
D gene: TRBD2
CDR3 protein: ASRPGLAGLGETQY

clone size: .
J gene: TRBJ2-3
V gene: TRBV19
D gene: .
CDR3 protein: ASSSRGQITDTQY

clone size: once
J gene: TRBJ2-1
V gene: TRBV4-2
D gene: TRBD2
CDR3 protein: ASSQGAGGPENEQF

clone size: .
J gene: TRBJ1-5
V gene: TRBV18
D gene: TRBD1
CDR3 protein: ASSPRGTGGSNQPQH

clone size: .
J gene: TRBJ1-1
V gene: TRBV4-3
D gene: .
CDR3 protein: ASSQDGQKATEAF

clone size: .
J gene: TRBJ2-1
V gene: TRBV6-5
D gene: TRBD1
CDR3 protein: ASSSRPGTDYNEQF

clone size: .
J gene: TRBJ2-6
V gene: TRBV4-1
D gene: .
CDR3 protein: ASSQDPDSGANVLT